One sample yielded the 20 T cell receptor beta chains listed below, sequenced in a study of identifying expanded T cells in peripheral blood (dated 2019 in TCRdb). Receptors were amplified or captured by the immunoSEQ multiplex PCR assay. TCRdb limited this immuneACCESS table to in-frame rearrangements with V and J called. A share of clones is missing; checked studies link under half to unresolved V genes, and the rest is unexplained. The sample profile shows 95,000 to 100,000 clones; around 88% of them were found once. The ten largest clones add up to about 17% of the sample. The specimen was blood. These receptors all stem from a person between 18 and 69 years old in good health.

This rearrangement joins TRBV5-1 to TRBJ1-2; the match to TRBD1 covers 9 bases. Trimming cost V 0 bases and J 8 bases; bases outside gene matches: 14. This CDR3 is built from 17 residues. CDR1 SGHRS and CDR2 YFSETQ come from the germline V gene. The CDR3 sequence is CASSLAPTGGQGGGYTF. The CDR3 DNA follows: TGCGCCAGCAGCTTGGCGCCGACGGGGGGACAGGGCGGCGGCTACACCTTC.

This sequence joins TRBV7-9 and TRBJ1-1; D is unresolved. Trimming took off 1 base at V and 11 bases at J, with 20 bases between the two ends. The CDR3 consists of 15 residues. Germline CDR1 and CDR2: SEHNR and FQNEAQ (reference sequence). The CDR3 sequence: CASSLGPGGIWAAFF. CDR3 nucleotide sequence: TGTGCCAGCAGCTTAGGCCCGGGTGGTATTTGGGCGGCTTTCTTT.

The rearrangement uses TRBV9 and TRBJ2-2; D is unresolved. Germline V gene lookup returns CDR1 SGDLS and CDR2 YYNGEE. The length of the CDR3 is 12 residues. Trimming removed 3 bases from V and 2 bases from J, with 2 bases in between. The CDR3 nucleotides are TGTGCCAGCAGCGGCAACACCGGGGAGCTGTTTTTT. It specifies CASSGNTGELFF.

The chain couples TRBV9 to TRBJ2-7; the match to TRBD2 covers 8 bases. Germline assignment: CDR1 SGDLS and CDR2 YYNGEE. The CDR3 spans 15 residues. V lost 4 bases, J lost 3 bases, and 9 bases stayed unmatched. CDR3: CASSPRGGHFYEQYF. In DNA form, the CDR3 reads TGTGCCAGCAGCCCTCGGGGGGGGCACTTCTACGAGCAGTACTTC. The whole variable domain, remainder taken from reference TRBV9 and TRBJ2-7, is DSGVTQTPKHLITATGQRVTLRCSPRSGDLSVYWYQQSLDQGLQFLIQYYNGEERAKGNILERFSAQQFPDLHSELNLSSLELGDSALYFCASSPRGGHFYEQYFGPGTRLTVT.

The chain joins TRBV6-5 to TRBJ2-3; possible D gene TRBD2, 7 bases. V shed 4 bases and J shed 4 bases, with 9 bases lying between them. The CDR3 is made up of 13 amino acids. The germline V gene encodes CDR1 MNHEY and CDR2 SVGAGI. The CDR3 reads CASSWGGPDTQYF. CDR3 in DNA: TGTGCCAGCAGTTGGGGGGGGCCAGATACGCAGTATTTT.

This clone was recorded once. This sequence joins TRBV7-8 and TRBJ1-6; the D gene is possibly TRBD1 (5 bases). The CDR3 has 13 amino acids. Trimming took off 4 bases at V and 7 bases at J, with 8 bases between the two ends. The germline V gene has CDR1 SGHVS and CDR2 FQNEAQ. The CDR3 protein is CASSWGENSPLHF. The CDR3 DNA reads TGTGCCAGCAGCTGGGGGGAGAATTCACCCCTCCACTTT.

The V call is TRBV5-1, the J call TRBJ2-7; D may be TRBD1 or TRBD2 (6 bases each). Trimming shortened V by 7 bases and J by 5 bases, and 19 bases separated the two germline ends. The CDR3 runs to 14 residues. Germline V gene sequence: CDR1 SGHRS, CDR2 YFSETQ. In nucleotides, the CDR3 is TGCGCCAGCGGTCCCGGGGGCCTTCGGAACGAGCAGTACTTC. Amino acid sequence: CASGPGGLRNEQYF.

The CDR3: CASRNTGANVLTF. The CDR3 nucleotides are TGTGCCAGCAGGAACACTGGGGCCAACGTCCTGACTTTC. The chain has TRBV27 and TRBJ2-6; D is ambiguous. The V end lost 6 bases, the J end lost 2 bases, and 5 bases lay between the germline ends. CDR3 length: 13 amino acids. CDR1 and CDR2 from the germline V gene are MNHEY and SMNVEV (reference sequence).

This chain joins TRBV18 and TRBJ2-7, with 9 bases identical to TRBD1. This CDR3 is built from 14 residues. The V and J ends lost 6 bases and 6 bases, in that order; junction bases with no gene match: 9. From germline, CDR1 is KGHSH and CDR2 LQKENI. CDR3 residues: CASSRTDRGGEQYF. In DNA form, the CDR3 reads TGTGCCAGCTCGCGAACGGACAGGGGCGGCGAGCAGTACTTC.

This clone was recorded only once. V usage is TRBV6-5 and J usage is TRBJ1-1; D gene ambiguous. Trimming cost V 0 bases and J 2 bases, with 10 bases left between them. The germline V gene has CDR1 MNHEY and CDR2 SVGAGI. This CDR3 is 15 amino acids long. CDR3 protein: CASSYSQRINTEAFF. The CDR3 coding sequence is TGTGCCAGCAGTTACTCCCAGAGAATAAACACTGAAGCTTTCTTT.

V is TRBV27 and J is TRBJ1-6; TRBD1 agrees at 7 bases. The germline V gene encodes CDR1 MNHEY and CDR2 SMNVEV (reference sequence). Trimming took 1 base from V and 13 from J; bases not matched to a gene: 10. CDR3 length equals 15 residues. The CDR3: CASSLWSRRGLPLHF. CDR3 DNA sequence: TGTGCCAGCAGTTTATGGAGTCGCAGGGGGTTGCCCCTCCACTTT.

Only a few counts were recorded for this clone. This chain links TRBV2 with TRBJ1-3; unclear D gene. Per germline, CDR1 SNHLY and CDR2 FYNNEI. Trimming removed 6 bases from V and 0 bases from J, with 6 bases in between. The CDR3 has 13 amino acids. The CDR3 region is CASSPNSGNTIYF. The CDR3 DNA reads as TGTGCCAGCAGCCCCAACTCTGGAAACACCATATATTTT.

The V call is TRBV6-4, the J call TRBJ2-1, with TRBD2 as a possible D gene (6 bases). The V and J ends lost 2 bases and 0 bases respectively, with 11 bases between them. This CDR3 spans 16 amino acids. The germline V gene encodes CDR1 MRHNA and CDR2 SNTAGT. Here the CDR3 reads CASSDIAGRSYNEQFF. CDR3 nucleotides: TGTGCCAGCAGTGACATCGCGGGGCGCTCCTACAATGAGCAGTTCTTC.

This clone was observed once. The chain has TRBV7-8 and TRBJ1-1; D not resolved. CDR1 and CDR2 from the germline V gene are SGHVS and FQNEAQ. The CDR3 is 16 residues long. V was trimmed by 4 bases and J by 4 bases, leaving 19 bases between them. The CDR3 spells CASSWAVGRLPTEAFF. CDR3 coding DNA: TGTGCCAGCAGCTGGGCGGTAGGGAGGTTGCCCACTGAAGCTTTCTTT.

This chain joins TRBV11-2 and TRBJ2-2, with unresolved D. This CDR3 is 14 amino acids long. Trimming left V 5 bases short and J 4 bases short, with 11 bases between. Per germline, CDR1 SGHAT and CDR2 FQNNGV. The CDR3 nucleotides read TGTGCCAGCAGCCCCCGGACGGTCACCGGGGAGCTGTTTTTT. It yields the protein CASSPRTVTGELFF.

The gene calls are TRBV6-5 and TRBJ1-2; the match to TRBD1 covers 7 bases. Germline CDR1 and CDR2: MNHEY and SVGAGI. J lost 4 bases, V lost 6 bases, and 11 bases had no gene match. There are 15 residues in the CDR3. Written as DNA, the CDR3 is TGTGCCAGCAGCTTAGGCTTGGGACAGTTCTATGGCTACACCTTC. Protein: CASSLGLGQFYGYTF.

The CDR3 spells CASSLSTGSYQETQYF. The CDR3 DNA is TGTGCCAGCAGCTTATCGACAGGGTCTTACCAAGAGACCCAGTACTTC. The rearrangement links TRBV7-9 to TRBJ2-5; 7 bases agree with TRBD1. Germline CDR1 is SEHNR and CDR2 is FQNEAQ (reference sequence). There are 16 residues in the CDR3. The trim removed 2 bases at V and 0 bases at J, leaving 6 bases unmatched. Looking up the rest from reference TRBV7-9 and TRBJ2-5 gives the full variable domain: DTGVSQNPRHKITKRGQNVTFRCDPISEHNRLYWYRQTLGQGPEFLTYFQNEAQLEKSRLLSDRFSAERPKGSFSTLEIQRTEQGDSAMYLCASSLSTGSYQETQYFGPGTRLLVL.

The chain links TRBV7-9 to TRBJ1-2; the D is unclear. There are 15 residues in the CDR3. Germline V CDR1 and CDR2: SEHNR, FQNEAQ (reference sequence). Deletions cut 7 bases from V and 4 bases from J, with 19 bases between. The CDR3 bases are TGTGCCAGCACCCCCCGGGGAGATTTAACCTATGGCTACACCTTC. Its protein is CASTPRGDLTYGYTF.

The chain uses TRBV9 and TRBJ2-3; 14 bases are shared with TRBD2. The CDR3 runs to 17 residues. The germline CDR1 and CDR2 sequences are SGDLS and YYNGEE. Trimming cost V 2 bases and J 2 bases; bases outside gene matches: 4. The CDR3: CASSVGLAGASTDTQYF. CDR3 coding DNA: TGTGCCAGCAGCGTGGGACTAGCGGGGGCCTCCACAGATACGCAGTATTTT. The full variable domain, in which reference TRBV9 and TRBJ2-3 provide the parts outside the CDR3, is DSGVTQTPKHLITATGQRVTLRCSPRSGDLSVYWYQQSLDQGLQFLIQYYNGEERAKGNILERFSAQQFPDLHSELNLSSLELGDSALYFCASSVGLAGASTDTQYFGPGTRLTVL.

This clone was seen only a few times. The chain joins TRBV4-3 to TRBJ2-3; 8 bases agree with TRBD1. Per the germline V gene, CDR1 is LGHNA and CDR2 is YSLEER. With 4 bases clipped from V and 4 bases from J, the junction kept 4 bases outside the gene matches. This CDR3 comprises 14 residues. The CDR3 region has the DNA TGCGCCAGCAGCCTCGGACAGGGCGCAGATACGCAGTATTTT. Encoded protein: CASSLGQGADTQYF.